This TCR beta chain was documented in a study of human T cells and chemical hapten exposure. Time point reported: patch test 3, about 24 weeks after DPC sensitization. Treatment noted: therapeutic diphenylcyclopropenone sensitization with weekly scalp DPC. This clonotype has just a few counts. TCRdb itself ran the RACE reads through MiXCR, one entry per CDR3 protein. The sample has 82,000 or so distinct CDR3 sequences; approximately 13% are singletons. The CDR3 consists of 15 residues. The ends were cut back, 2 bases at V and 6 bases at J, with 13 bases in the middle. CDR1 MNHEY and CDR2 SMNVEV come from the germline V gene (reference sequence).

The source of this sequence is a woman in her 50s with alopecia areata. Some clones in this sample may be carry-over from other donors' samples. The material sequenced was whole blood, taken in connection with sensitization to the hapten diphenylcyclopropenone (DPC). The genes are TRBV27 and TRBJ2-2; D gene unclear. CDR3 coding DNA: TGTGCCAGCAGTTTAGATTGGGCTTCTGCCGGGGAGCTGTTTTTT. Amino acid sequence: CASSLDWASAGELFF.